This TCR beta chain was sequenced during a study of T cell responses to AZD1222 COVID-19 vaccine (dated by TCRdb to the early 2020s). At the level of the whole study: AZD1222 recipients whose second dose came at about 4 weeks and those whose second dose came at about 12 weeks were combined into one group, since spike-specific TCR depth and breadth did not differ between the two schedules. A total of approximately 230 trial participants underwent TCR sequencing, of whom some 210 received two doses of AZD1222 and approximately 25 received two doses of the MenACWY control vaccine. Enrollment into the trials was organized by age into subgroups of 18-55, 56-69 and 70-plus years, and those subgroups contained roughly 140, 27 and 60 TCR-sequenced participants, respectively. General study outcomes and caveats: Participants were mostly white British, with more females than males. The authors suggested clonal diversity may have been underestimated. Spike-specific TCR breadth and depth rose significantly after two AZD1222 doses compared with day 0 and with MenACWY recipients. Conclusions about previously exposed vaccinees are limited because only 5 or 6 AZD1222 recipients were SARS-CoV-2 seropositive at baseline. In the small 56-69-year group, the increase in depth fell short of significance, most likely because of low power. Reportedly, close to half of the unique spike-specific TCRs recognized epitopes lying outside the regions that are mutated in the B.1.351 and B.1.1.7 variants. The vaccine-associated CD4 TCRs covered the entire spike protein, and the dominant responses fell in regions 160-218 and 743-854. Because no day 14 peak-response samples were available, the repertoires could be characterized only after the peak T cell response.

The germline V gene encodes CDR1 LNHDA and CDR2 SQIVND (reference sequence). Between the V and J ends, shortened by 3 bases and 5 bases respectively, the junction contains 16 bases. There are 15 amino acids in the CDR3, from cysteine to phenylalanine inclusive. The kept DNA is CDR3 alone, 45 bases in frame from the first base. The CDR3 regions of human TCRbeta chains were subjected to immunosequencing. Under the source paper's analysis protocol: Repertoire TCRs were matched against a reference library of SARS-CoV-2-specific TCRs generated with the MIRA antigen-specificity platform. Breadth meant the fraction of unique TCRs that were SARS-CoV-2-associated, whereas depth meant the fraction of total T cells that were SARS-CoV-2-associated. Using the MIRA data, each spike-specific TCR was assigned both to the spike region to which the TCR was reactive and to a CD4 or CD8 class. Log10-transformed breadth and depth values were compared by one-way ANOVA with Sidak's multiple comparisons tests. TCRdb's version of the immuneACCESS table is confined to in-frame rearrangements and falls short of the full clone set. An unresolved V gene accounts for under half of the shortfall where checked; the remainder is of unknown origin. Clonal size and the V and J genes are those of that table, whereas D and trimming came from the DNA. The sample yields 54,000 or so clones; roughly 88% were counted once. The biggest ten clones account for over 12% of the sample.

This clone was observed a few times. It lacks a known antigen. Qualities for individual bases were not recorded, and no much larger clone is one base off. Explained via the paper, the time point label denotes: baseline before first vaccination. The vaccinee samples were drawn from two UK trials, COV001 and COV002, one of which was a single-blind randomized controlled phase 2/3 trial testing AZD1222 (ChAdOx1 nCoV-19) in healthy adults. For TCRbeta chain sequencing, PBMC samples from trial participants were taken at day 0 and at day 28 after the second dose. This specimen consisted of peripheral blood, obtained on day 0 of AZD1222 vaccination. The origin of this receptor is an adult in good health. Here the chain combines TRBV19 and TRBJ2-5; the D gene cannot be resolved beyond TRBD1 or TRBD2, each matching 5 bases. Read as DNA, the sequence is TGTGCCAGTAGTATGTCCGGGACCCAAAGGGAGACCCAGTACTTC. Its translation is CASSMSGTQRETQYF.